The rows below give T cell receptor beta chains drawn from one sample of a study of shared clonotypes between healthy human individuals. This table comes from immunoSEQ multiplex PCR, and its TCRdb copy is limited to in-frame clones, with some not included. The sample records more than 500,000 clones, around 95% being singletons. Sequences were obtained from naive CD8+ T cells sorted from blood. The origin of the receptors is a woman in her twenties or thirties in good health. Each CDR3 is given with its conserved first and last residue. A D gene is named only where the DNA matches it firmly. Size values are once, few and many counts, or a class for expanded clones, and some rows have none.

abundance	j_gene	d_gene	v_gene	CDR3nt	CDR3aa
-	TRBJ2-3	-	TRBV7-3	TGTGCCAGCAGCTTAGTTAGTCCCCAAGATACGCAGTATTTT	CASSLVSPQDTQYF
once	TRBJ1-4	TRBD1	TRBV6-5	TGTGCCAGCAGCCTGACAGGGGTTGGTGAAAAACTGTTTTTT	CASSLTGVGEKLFF
-	TRBJ2-7	TRBD2	TRBV4-2	TGTGCCAGCAGCCAAGAAGTCCTAGCGGGAGTCCTCGAGCAGTACTTC	CASSQEVLAGVLEQYF
few	TRBJ2-1	TRBD2	TRBV4-1	TGCGCCAGCAGCCAAGATGGGGGACTAGCGGTTTACAATGAGCAGTTCTTC	CASSQDGGLAVYNEQFF
-	TRBJ2-7	-	TRBV6-5	TGTGCCAGCAGTTACTCTGGGGCCAACTACGAGCAGTACTTC	CASSYSGANYEQYF
-	TRBJ2-1	TRBD2	TRBV11-2	TGTGCCAGCAGCTTAGATGCGGGAGGGTCCTACAATGAGCAGTTCTTC	CASSLDAGGSYNEQFF
-	TRBJ2-1	TRBD2	TRBV27	TGTGCCACCGCACTAGCGAACAATGAGCAGTTCTTC	CATALANNEQFF
-	TRBJ2-1	-	TRBV27	TGTGCCAGCAGTACCGGGAGTGCCTACAATGAGCAGTTCTTC	CASSTGSAYNEQFF
-	TRBJ2-7	-	TRBV9	TGTGCCAGCAGCGTCAGCGCGGGGCCTACCTACGAGCAGTACTTC	CASSVSAGPTYEQYF
-	TRBJ2-1	-	TRBV7-9	TGTGCCAGCAGCTTATGGACCATCGGGCGCGATGAGCAGTTCTTC	CASSLWTIGRDEQFF
-	TRBJ2-1	-	TRBV5-1	TGCGCCAGCACCGAGCGGGCAGGGGTCAATGAGCAGTTCTTC	CASTERAGVNEQFF
-	TRBJ2-7	-	TRBV7-9	TGTGCCAGCAGCCGGACAGACTACTACGAGCAGTACTTC	CASSRTDYYEQYF
-	TRBJ1-1	-	TRBV27	TGTGCCAGCCAAAGCGGAGTGAACACTGAAGCTTTCTTT	CASQSGVNTEAFF
-	TRBJ2-7	-	TRBV7-5	TGTGTCAGAAGCTTACCCGGGACCTACGCCTACGAGCAGTACTTC	CVRSLPGTYAYEQYF
-	TRBJ1-4	-	TRBV15	TGTGCCACCAGCCCCGGAACTCTTAATGAAAAACTGTTTTTT	CATSPGTLNEKLFF
-	TRBJ2-7	-	TRBV6-6	TGTGCCAGCAGTTACGACAGTTTCTACGAGCAGTACTTC	CASSYDSFYEQYF
-	TRBJ2-7	-	TRBV5-6	TGTGCCAGCAGCTTGTTGGCAGGGGCCTACGAGCAGTACTTC	CASSLLAGAYEQYF
-	TRBJ1-4	TRBD1	TRBV29-1	TGCAGCGTTACCCGGGACAGGGCTAATGAAAAACTGTTTTTT	CSVTRDRANEKLFF
-	TRBJ2-7	-	TRBV7-2	TGTGCCAGCAGCTTACCAACCGACAGTCGGCCCTACTACGAGCAGTACTTC	CASSLPTDSRPYYEQYF
-	TRBJ2-5	TRBD2	TRBV11-2	TGTGCCAGCAAAAGCGGGACTAGCGAACAAGAGACCCAGTACTTC	CASKSGTSEQETQYF
-	TRBJ1-1	-	TRBV4-1	TGCGCCAGCAGCCCTGAGGGGGGCACTGAAGCTTTCTTT	CASSPEGGTEAFF
-	TRBJ2-7	-	TRBV28	TGTGCCAGCAGTGCATCAAGGATGGGCTCCTACGAGCAGTACTTC	CASSASRMGSYEQYF
-	TRBJ2-1	-	TRBV19	TGTGCCAGTAGACTCCTCGAGTCCAACAATGAGCAGTTCTTC	CASRLLESNNEQFF
-	TRBJ2-7	TRBD2	TRBV27	TGTGCCAGCAGCCTCTCGACTAGCGGCTACGAGCAGTACTTC	CASSLSTSGYEQYF
-	TRBJ1-4	-	TRBV28	TGTGCCAGCAGCAATATGGGGCCAACAACTAATGAAAAACTGTTTTTT	CASSNMGPTTNEKLFF
-	TRBJ1-1	-	TRBV4-1	TGCGCCAGCAGCCAATCAACGACCGGGAACACTGAAGCTTTCTTT	CASSQSTTGNTEAFF
once	TRBJ1-1	TRBD1	TRBV13	TGTGCCAGCAGCCCTCCGACAGGGGTGAACACTGAAGCTTTCTTT	CASSPPTGVNTEAFF
-	TRBJ1-2	TRBD1	TRBV28	TGTGCCAGCAGTTTAAAGCAGGCAGGGGGAGACGGCTACACCTTC	CASSLKQAGGDGYTF
-	TRBJ1-1	-	TRBV30	TGTGCTTGGAAAGGAACGGAAGCTTTCTTT	CAWKGTEAFF
-	TRBJ1-5	-	TRBV15	TGTGCCACCAGCAGAGGCGCGGGGAGCAATCAGCCCCAGCATTTT	CATSRGAGSNQPQHF
-	TRBJ2-5	TRBD1	TRBV4-1	TGCGCCAGCAGCCAAGGCAGGGGGCTCGATGGAGAGACCCAGTACTTC	CASSQGRGLDGETQYF
-	TRBJ2-7	TRBD1	TRBV9	TGTGCCAGCAGCCCATCGGACAGGGTCCCCTACGAGCAGTACTTC	CASSPSDRVPYEQYF
-	TRBJ2-1	TRBD1	TRBV9	TGTGCCAGCAGCGTGGCCTCGACAGGGGGTCGCAATGAGCAGTTCTTC	CASSVASTGGRNEQFF
-	TRBJ2-4	-	TRBV29-1	TGCAGCGTTGAAGATCCGGGGGTAGGCAAAAACATTCAGTACTTC	CSVEDPGVGKNIQYF
-	TRBJ2-7	TRBD2	TRBV27	TGTGCCAGCAGTCCCGGGGGAGGGTATAACGAGCAGTACTTC	CASSPGGGYNEQYF
-	TRBJ2-7	TRBD2	TRBV27	TGTGCCAGCAGTTTTTCTAGCGGGAGCTTGGCCTACGAGCAGTACTTC	CASSFSSGSLAYEQYF
-	TRBJ1-2	-	TRBV7-8	TGTGCCAGCAGCTTAGGGGAATTTAACTATGGCTACACCTTC	CASSLGEFNYGYTF
-	TRBJ2-7	TRBD2	TRBV27	TGTGCCAGCAGTTTATCCTCCGGGACTATCACCTACGAGCAGTACTTC	CASSLSSGTITYEQYF
-	TRBJ1-1	-	TRBV4-1	TGCGCCAGCAGCCCACCGGGCCGAAACACTGAAGCTTTCTTT	CASSPPGRNTEAFF
-	TRBJ2-2	-	TRBV28	TGTGCCAGCAGTTTATACCGGCGTGGCGGGGAGCTGTTTTTT	CASSLYRRGGELFF
-	TRBJ2-3	-	TRBV19	TGTGCCAGTAGTATCGCGGGCCCAAACACAGATACGCAGTATTTT	CASSIAGPNTDTQYF
-	TRBJ2-5	-	TRBV10-2	TGCGCCAGCAGTGTGACCTCCCAGGGAGAGACCCAGTACTTC	CASSVTSQGETQYF
-	TRBJ2-7	-	TRBV7-9	TGTGCCAGCAGCTCAGGACAGACCTACGAGCAGTACTTC	CASSSGQTYEQYF
once	TRBJ2-7	-	TRBV19	TGTGCCAGTAGTGGCGTTTATCCATACGAGCAGTACTTC	CASSGVYPYEQYF
-	TRBJ2-7	TRBD1	TRBV28	TGTGCCAGCAGGCAAACTACAGGGGGTTGGTACGAGCAGTACTTC	CASRQTTGGWYEQYF
-	TRBJ1-3	-	TRBV5-4	TGTGCCAGCAGCCAGGACGGAATCTCTGGAAACACCATATATTTT	CASSQDGISGNTIYF
once	TRBJ2-1	-	TRBV7-8	TGTGCCAGCAGCCCGACGAAAAATGAGCAGTTCTTC	CASSPTKNEQFF
-	TRBJ2-7	TRBD2	TRBV9	TGTGCCAGCAGCCCTATAGCGGGAGGGTTCTCCTACGAGCAGTACTTC	CASSPIAGGFSYEQYF
-	TRBJ2-1	-	TRBV28	TGTGCCAGCAGTTACGAGCAGATTAAGCAGTTCTTC	CASSYEQIKQFF
-	TRBJ2-1	TRBD2	TRBV19	TGTGCCAGTAGTAGAAACTCCGGGACTAGCGCAAGCAATGAGCAGTTCTTC	CASSRNSGTSASNEQFF
once	TRBJ2-5	-	TRBV28	TGTGCCAGCGGTCCTACTTGGGGTTTGGAGACCCAGTACTTC	CASGPTWGLETQYF
-	TRBJ1-1	TRBD1	TRBV28	TGTGCCAGCAGCTTTAGGGGGACAGGGAACACTGAAGCTTTCTTT	CASSFRGTGNTEAFF